Following are 4 T cell receptor beta chains from one sample sequenced in a study of T cell clonality in common variable immunodeficiency. Study-wide results and limits: Common variable immunodeficiency TCR beta sequences reportedly had fewer deletions and N-nucleotide insertions.

TCRdb's table, derived via immunoSEQ multiplex PCR, lists solely in-frame clones and lacks some. The sample was found to contain 32,000 or so clones, and every one recurs. These receptors' targets are unknown. The sample comprised peripheral blood mononuclear cells. All receptors come from a human donor with common variable immunodeficiency.

This clone was picked up a small number of times. The read finishes 3 residues shy of the CDR3 end, and the germline J gene is used to complete it. This chain connects TRBV18 to TRBJ2-5; no reliable D call. This CDR3 is 13 amino acids long. Germline V CDR1 and CDR2: KGHSH, LQKENI. The V and J ends lost 5 bases and 3 bases respectively, with 10 bases between them. CDR3 sequence: CASSSNSEETQYF. The CDR3 DNA, read in part, is TGTGCCAGCTCATCGAATAGTGAAGAGACC.

This clone has a count of ten or more. The CDR3 end falls 3 residues outside the read, so it is completed with the germline J gene. The chain carries TRBV29-1 and TRBJ2-7; D is perhaps TRBD1 (5 bases). The CDR3 length is 12 residues. CDR1 SQVTM and CDR2 ANQGSEA come from the germline V gene. V was cut by 5 bases and J by 1 base, with 9 bases left in between. CDR3 loop: CSVQTASYEQYF. Incomplete CDR3 DNA: TGCAGCGTTCAGACAGCTTCCTACGAG.

Concerning this clone itself: Sequencing ends 3 residues short of the CDR3 end; the germline J gene provides the rest. The V gene is TRBV5-1, the J gene TRBJ2-1; 9 nucleotides align to TRBD1. CDR3 length equals 14 residues. Germline V CDR1 and CDR2: SGHRS, YFSETQ. After removal of 5 bases from V and 9 bases from J, the junction contained 9 bases not matched to a gene. CDR3 DNA, as far as it was read: TGCGCCAGCAGGGACCGGGACAGGGACAGTGAG. It encodes CASRDRDRDSE. The full CDR3 protein is CASRDRDRDSEQFF.

This clone was counted ten times or more. The read finishes 3 residues shy of the CDR3 end, and the germline J gene is used to complete it. The chain is built from TRBV30 and TRBJ2-1, with a possible D match to TRBD1 (5 bases). Trimming removed 8 bases from V and 0 bases from J, with 11 bases in between. Germline V lookup: CDR1 GTSNPN, CDR2 SVGIG (reference sequence). The CDR3 runs 13 residues. The CDR3 loop is CAGDSSSYNEQFF. The CDR3 bases that were read are TGTGCCGGTGACAGTAGCTCCTACAATGAG. Variable domain in full (rest from reference TRBV30 and TRBJ2-1): SQTIHQWPATLVQPVGSPLSLECTVEGTSNPNLYWYRQAAGRGLQLLFYSVGIGQISSEVPQNLSASRPQDRQFILSSKKLLLSDSGFYLCAGDSSSYNEQFFGPGTRLTVL.